What follows describes a single TCR beta chain. This receptor's antigen is unknown. No per-base quality is available; no much larger clone lies one base away. The intended sense of this specimen's time point label: roughly 2 years on ibrutinib. For TCR beta library preparation, roughly 2.2 micrograms of genomic DNA were isolated from cryopreserved PBMCs. High-throughput TCR beta sequencing was performed on longitudinal blood samples from CLL patients receiving ibrutinib monotherapy. The patients took part in an open-label, single-center phase 2 trial of ibrutinib monotherapy. A MiSeq instrument was used for deep resolution sequencing, which targeted depths ranging from 1 in 1 million up to 1 in 200,000 T cells, with coverage averaging 10x for each clonotype. The immunoSEQ hsTCRB Kit was used to generate TCR beta libraries. The source study handled its data this way. The data were analyzed with ImmunoSEQ Analyzer and ImmunoSEQ Data Assistant, and V, D and J gene assignments followed IMGT definitions. Clonality, with values ranging from 0 to 1, was calculated as one minus the normalized Shannon entropy of productive rearrangement frequencies. Public clonotype analysis was restricted to overrepresented clonotypes comprising at least 0.05% of each patient's repertoire. More than ten repertoires from age-matched healthy donors, obtained from immuneACCESS, served as clonality controls. As stored in TCRdb, this immuneACCESS dataset retains in-frame rearrangements with V and J assigned. A fraction of the clones does not appear; measured against another copy, unresolved V genes explain less than half of the discrepancy, and the remainder lacks a known reason. For V, J and clone size, that table is used; D and trimming come from the DNA. The sample records 90,000 to 150,000 clones, 58% of which are singletons. About 39% of the sample goes to the ten largest clones.

This entry comes from a study of cytotoxic CD8 clonotypes in ibrutinib-treated CLL (dated by TCRdb to the early 2020s). General notes on the study: The cohort had 11 relapsed/refractory and approximately 15 treatment-naive patients; roughly 18 were IGHV unmutated. Partial responses were observed in about 25 patients and complete responses in 2; after a median follow-up of around 64 months, remission was maintained in about 15 patients and progression was observed in approximately 12. Response samples were taken after a median of approximately a year on treatment, ranging from 6 to 36 months. Samples averaged about 260,000 productive templates and around 91,000 productive rearrangements. Of the 90 or so participants in the trial, roughly 26 had longitudinal samples available. Cryopreserved peripheral blood mononuclear cells were obtained before treatment, at response, and at either sustained remission or disease progression. All remission and progressive disease samples were collected while patients were still receiving ibrutinib.

Taken from cysteine to phenylalanine, the CDR3 has 15 residues. Only the CDR3 DNA stays, 45 bases, in frame from base 1. Reading the germline V gene (reference sequence) gives CDR1 MNHEY and CDR2 SMNVEV. The junction carries 18 bases between V and J, which are trimmed by 6 bases and 3 bases respectively. Points the paper makes about the study in general: Sampling times were not matched between patients in sustained remission and patients whose disease was progressing, and lymph node repertoires were not examined. Public clonotypes were rare and either shrank or stayed stable during treatment, and the rise in clonality at ibrutinib response reflected expansion of private clonotypes. Baseline clonality was found to be higher than that of age-matched healthy donors and was strongly correlated with circulating CD8+ T-cell counts. Clonality rose at ibrutinib response, remained stable during sustained remission, and dropped back toward baseline at progression.

Material: PBMCs, obtained after 24 months of ibrutinib treatment. The chain joins TRBV27 to TRBJ2-7; TRBD1 is possibly the D segment (5 matching bases). The TCR was taken from a human donor with chronic lymphocytic leukemia. The CDR3 protein: CASSRNRAGNYEQYF. The DNA sequence is TGTGCCAGCAGCCGAAATAGGGCAGGGAACTACGAGCAGTACTTC.